The text below deals with one TCR beta chain. The data were taken from a study of T cell changes during pregnancy in multiple sclerosis. TCRdb's copy holds only in-frame clones and misses some; the assay was immunoSEQ multiplex PCR. The repertoire consists of over 75,000 clones, with approximately 92% occurring once and the leading ten covering about 2.6%. The CDR3 is made up of 16 amino acids. The sequence was collected from a female donor with multiple sclerosis, enrolled in a pregnancy study. The rearrangement links TRBV21-1 to TRBJ1-2; no check of the table's D call, TRBD1, against the DNA was made. TRBV21-1 corresponds to a pseudogene. The input for sequencing was peripheral blood, taken in the first trimester of pregnancy. CDR3 sequence (DNA): TGTGCCAGCAGCCCCAGAGCCACAGCCCGCACTGAGGGCTACACCTTC. Translating it yields CASSPRATARTEGYTF.